This T cell receptor beta chain was recorded in a study of CXCR3-negative and CXCR3-positive naive CD8 T cells. Study background: Across all libraries, TRB reads numbered some 140 million, with about 1.5 +/- 0.3 million in each library.

Germline CDR1 is MNHEY and CDR2 is SVGAGI. This CDR3 is 17 amino acids long. General study points: Naive CXCR3-positive cells had TRB CDR3s more hydrophobic than those of CXCR3-negative naive cells. For naive cells, CXCR3-negative and CXCR3-positive subsets had similar TRBV-TRBJ usage; for memory cells, usage differed.

The libraries of TRB cDNA were constructed through 5' RACE using UMI labels. TCRdb re-called the 5' RACE reads; every CDR3 protein appears as one record, without DNA. The listing contains about 130,000 distinct CDR3 sequences. A CD45RO-CCR7+CD27+CD95- profile was what naive CD8+ T cells displayed. Concerning this clonotype itself: Its antigen remains unknown.

The chain employs TRBV6-5 and TRBJ2-2. This TCR derives from a human donor in good health. Some clones in this sample may be carry-over from other donors' samples. Sequencing was performed on naive CXCR3- CD8+ T cells from blood. Sample subset: CD45RO-CCR7+CD27+CD95- naive CD8+ T cells lacking CXCR3 (TNR3-). CDR3 loop: CASSYSQGKANTGELFF.